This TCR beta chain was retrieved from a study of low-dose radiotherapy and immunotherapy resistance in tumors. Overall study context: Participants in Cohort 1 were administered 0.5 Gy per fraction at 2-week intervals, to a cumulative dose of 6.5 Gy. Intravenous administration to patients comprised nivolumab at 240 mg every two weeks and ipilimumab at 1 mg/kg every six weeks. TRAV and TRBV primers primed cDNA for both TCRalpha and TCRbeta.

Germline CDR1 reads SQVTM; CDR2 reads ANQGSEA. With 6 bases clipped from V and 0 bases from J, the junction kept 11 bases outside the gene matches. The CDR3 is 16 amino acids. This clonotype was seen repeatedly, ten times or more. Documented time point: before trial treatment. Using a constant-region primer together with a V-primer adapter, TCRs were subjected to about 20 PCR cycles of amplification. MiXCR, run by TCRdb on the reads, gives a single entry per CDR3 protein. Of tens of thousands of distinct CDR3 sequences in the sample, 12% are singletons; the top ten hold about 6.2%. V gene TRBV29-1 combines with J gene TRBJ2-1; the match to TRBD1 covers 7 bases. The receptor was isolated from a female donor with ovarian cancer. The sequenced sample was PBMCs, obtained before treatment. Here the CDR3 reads CSVRRQGVISYNEQFF. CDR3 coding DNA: TGCAGCGTGCGAAGACAGGGTGTCATCTCCTACAATGAGCAGTTCTTC.